This T cell receptor (beta chain) is from a study of cytomegalovirus exposure and HLA in healthy donors. Study as a whole: A later analysis reported the 95 to 150 validation repertoires used the same platform as the 666 first-cohort repertoires.

TCRdb's copy holds only in-frame clones and misses some; the assay was immunoSEQ multiplex PCR. The sample has approximately 120,000 clones; around nine tenths are singletons. The donors were in the approximately 120-subject validation cohort, distinct from the 666-subject first cohort. The CDR3 is made up of 14 amino acids. V was trimmed by 5 bases and J by 7 bases, leaving 15 bases between them. Per germline, CDR1 MNHNS and CDR2 SASEGT. Sequenced: PBMCs. This chain connects TRBV6-1 to TRBJ1-5; a possible D gene is TRBD1 (5 bases). This clonotype was sampled from a woman aged 18-30 years in good health and CMV-seronegative. CDR3 in DNA: TGTGCCAGCAGTCCCCCAGGGAGGGTACAGCCCCAGCATTTT. As protein: CASSPPGRVQPQHF.